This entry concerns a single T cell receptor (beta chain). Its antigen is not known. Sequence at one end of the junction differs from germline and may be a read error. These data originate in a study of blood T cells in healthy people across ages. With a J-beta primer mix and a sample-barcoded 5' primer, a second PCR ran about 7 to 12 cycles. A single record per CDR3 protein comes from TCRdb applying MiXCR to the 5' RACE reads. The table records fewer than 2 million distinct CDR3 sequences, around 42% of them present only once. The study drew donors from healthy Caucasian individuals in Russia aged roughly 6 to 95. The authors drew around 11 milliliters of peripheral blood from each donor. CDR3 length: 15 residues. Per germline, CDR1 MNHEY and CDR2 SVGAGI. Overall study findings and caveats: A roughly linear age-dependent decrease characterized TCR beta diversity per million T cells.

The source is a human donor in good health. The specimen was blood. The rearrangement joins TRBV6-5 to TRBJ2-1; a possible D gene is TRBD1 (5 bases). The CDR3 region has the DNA TGTGCCAGCAGCCTGGGGCTGAGCTCCTGCAATGAGCAGTTCTTC. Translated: CASSLGLSSCNEQFF.